The rows below give T cell receptor beta chains drawn from one sample of a study of cytomegalovirus exposure and HLA in healthy donors. TCRdb's copy holds only in-frame clones and misses some; the assay was immunoSEQ multiplex PCR. The repertoire holds tens of thousands of clones, with over 70% as singletons. Sequencing input: PBMCs. These receptor sequences come from a middle-aged man in good health and CMV-seropositive. Each CDR3 is given with its conserved first and last residue. The D gene is left open where the match is weak. The size field is filled for only some rows; it gives once, few, many or a size class.

cdr3_length j_call clone_size v_call d_call cdr3_nt cdr3_aa
12 TRBJ2-7 . TRBV18 TRBD1 TGTGCCAGCTCACCCGACAGGGGCGAGCAGTACTTC CASSPDRGEQYF
17 TRBJ2-3 few TRBV11-3 TRBD2 TGTGCCAGCAGCGGTGCTGCCGGGACTAGCGTCGCAGATACGCAGTATTTT CASSGAAGTSVADTQYF
14 TRBJ2-3 few TRBV6-5 . TGTGCCAGCAGTTACTCGGCTAGCACAGATACGCAGTATTTT CASSYSASTDTQYF
15 TRBJ2-2 . TRBV9 TRBD2 TGTGCCAGCAGCGTAGGGGGACTAGAAGCCGGGGAGCTGTTTTTT CASSVGGLEAGELFF
16 TRBJ2-1 . TRBV27 TRBD2 TGTGCCAGCAGTCCCTCTGCGGGAGAAGTATACAATGAGCAGTTCTTC CASSPSAGEVYNEQFF
11 TRBJ1-1 . TRBV19 . TGTGCCAGCGAGCAGGGTCCTGAAGCTTTCTTT CASEQGPEAFF
13 TRBJ1-5 . TRBV28 . TGTGCCAGCGACGGGGGAAGCAATCAGCCCCAGCATTTT CASDGGSNQPQHF
15 TRBJ2-5 . TRBV5-6 TRBD1 TGTGCCAGCAGGGGACAGGCCCTCTTCTCGGAGACCCAGTACTTC CASRGQALFSETQYF
14 TRBJ1-5 . TRBV7-2 . TGTGCCAGCAGCTCTCGAGCCAACAATCAGCCCCAGCATTTT CASSSRANNQPQHF
17 TRBJ2-1 . TRBV19 . TGTGCCAGTAGTAAGATGGGGCCCGGGACAACCTACAATGAGCAGTTCTTC CASSKMGPGTTYNEQFF
15 TRBJ2-7 . TRBV18 TRBD2 TGTGCCAGCTCACCTGTTCCCCAGCGGGAGTACGAGCAGTACTTC CASSPVPQREYEQYF
17 TRBJ2-2 . TRBV27 TRBD1 TGTGCCAGCACTCGCCGGGGGGGACAGGGGGCCTCCGGGGAGCTGTTTTTT CASTRRGGQGASGELFF
12 TRBJ2-7 once TRBV19 TRBD1 TGTGCCAGATCCGGGACAGGGGTCGGGCAGTACTTC CARSGTGVGQYF
13 TRBJ1-3 . TRBV5-5 . TGTGCCAGCACCCGAGACTCTGGAAACACCATATATTTT CASTRDSGNTIYF
17 TRBJ1-3 . TRBV9 . TGTGCCAGCAGCGTAGTGGATGCGGGGTCTGGAGGAAACACCATATATTTT CASSVVDAGSGGNTIYF
12 TRBJ1-1 medium-sized TRBV27 . TGTGCCAGCAGTTCCCCGAGGACTGAAGCTTTCTTT CASSSPRTEAFF
18 TRBJ2-3 . TRBV27 . TGTGCCAGCAGTTTATCTCTAGCCGCGTGGGGATACACAGATACGCAGTATTTT CASSLSLAAWGYTDTQYF
14 TRBJ1-5 . TRBV7-9 . TGTGCCAGCAGCGTAACAGATAGCAATCAGCCCCAGCATTTT CASSVTDSNQPQHF
16 TRBJ1-1 . TRBV18 . TGTGCCAGCTCACCTTATCCGGACTCTGGGGGGACTGAAGCTTTCTTT CASSPYPDSGGTEAFF
14 TRBJ2-1 . TRBV5-6 . TGTGCCAGCAGCTTGGTACGACTGTACAATGAGCAGTTCTTC CASSLVRLYNEQFF
14 TRBJ2-2 . TRBV7-2 . TGTGCCAGCAGCTTAATTTTGACGGGCGGGGAGCTGTTTTTT CASSLILTGGELFF
14 TRBJ2-3 . TRBV6-6 . TGTGCCAGCAGTCTAAGTGAGAGCGGTAATACGCAGTATTTT CASSLSESGNTQYF
14 TRBJ1-2 once TRBV5-4 TRBD1 TGTGCCAGCAGCTTACAGGGGAAGGATGGGGGCTACACCTTC CASSLQGKDGGYTF
11 TRBJ2-7 few TRBV30 . TGTGCCTGGAGTGCAGATATCGAGCAGTACTTC CAWSADIEQYF
13 TRBJ2-1 . TRBV7-3 . TGTGCCAGCAGCTTAGCGGTTTACAATGAGCAGTTCTTC CASSLAVYNEQFF
14 TRBJ2-7 . TRBV6-6 . TGTGCCAGCAGCATCGACAGGCGAGCCTACGAGCAGTACTTC CASSIDRRAYEQYF
17 TRBJ2-7 . TRBV18 TRBD2 TGTGCCAGCTCACCACCGTTAGCGGGAGAGGGGACCTACGAGCAGTACTTC CASSPPLAGEGTYEQYF
14 TRBJ2-2 . TRBV19 . TGTGCCAGTACCAAACACGTAAACACCGGGGAGCTGTTTTTT CASTKHVNTGELFF
16 TRBJ2-7 . TRBV9 TRBD2 TGTGCCAGCAGCGTAGCTACTGGGCGGGAGGGAGGCGAGCAGTACTTC CASSVATGREGGEQYF
13 TRBJ1-1 . TRBV28 . TGTGCCAGCAGTGTGGGGGGGGCGGTTGAAGCTTTCTTT CASSVGGAVEAFF
15 TRBJ1-2 few TRBV6-5 . TGTGCCAGCAGTTATGGGCAGGGAGGTTACTATGGCTACACCTTC CASSYGQGGYYGYTF
15 TRBJ2-1 . TRBV6-1 TRBD2 TGTGCCAGCAGTGGCACTAGCGGGGCCTACAATGAGCAGTTCTTC CASSGTSGAYNEQFF
13 TRBJ1-1 . TRBV6-5 TRBD1 TGTGCCAGCAGTCTACAGGGGTACACTGAAGCTTTCTTT CASSLQGYTEAFF
16 TRBJ2-6 few TRBV30 . TGTGCCTGGATGGACAGTCCCACCTCTGGGGCCAACGGCCTGACTTTC CAWMDSPTSGANGLTF
14 TRBJ2-7 . TRBV7-2 TRBD2 TGTGCCAGCAGCTTCCTCGCGGGAGACCACGAGCAGTACTTC CASSFLAGDHEQYF
14 TRBJ2-7 . TRBV29-1 TRBD1 TGCAGCGTTGAAGAGGCCAGGGGGTCCTACGAGCAGTACTTC CSVEEARGSYEQYF
12 TRBJ2-7 . TRBV30 . TGTGCCGGTGGGCAGGGTCTATACGAGCAGTACTTC CAGGQGLYEQYF
15 TRBJ2-5 . TRBV10-2 TRBD2 TGCGCCAGCAGTGACGGGACTAGCGGGAGTAAGACCCAGTACTTC CASSDGTSGSKTQYF
15 TRBJ1-2 few TRBV9 . TGTGCCAGCAGCCACCGGGACAAGTCCTTATATGGCTACACCTTC CASSHRDKSLYGYTF
15 TRBJ2-1 few TRBV29-1 TRBD2 TGCAGCGTGAGGCGAGCGGGAGGGGCTTACAATGAGCAGTTCTTC CSVRRAGGAYNEQFF
16 TRBJ1-4 . TRBV12-5 TRBD1 TGTGCTAGTGGCTTGATATCCGGGACAGGAAATGAAAAACTGTTTTTT CASGLISGTGNEKLFF
11 TRBJ1-1 . TRBV11-3 . TGTGCCAGCAGCCTTGACACTGAAGCTTTCTTT CASSLDTEAFF
14 TRBJ1-2 . TRBV30 TRBD1 TGTGCCTGGAAAAAACGACAGGGCCATCAAGGCTACACCTTC CAWKKRQGHQGYTF
14 TRBJ2-7 . TRBV11-2 . TGTGCCAGCAGCTCCCGGGTGGAGTCCTACGAGCAGTACTTC CASSSRVESYEQYF
15 TRBJ2-3 . TRBV29-1 . TGCAGCGTTGAACAAGGAGGGGCGAGCACAGATACGCAGTATTTT CSVEQGGASTDTQYF
16 TRBJ2-7 . TRBV19 . TGTGCCAGTAGTCCCAGACGAGAACAGGCGGTATACGAGCAGTACTTC CASSPRREQAVYEQYF
16 TRBJ1-5 . TRBV5-6 TRBD1 TGTGCCAGCAGCTTGGGCCCAGGGACAGACAATCAGCCCCAGCATTTT CASSLGPGTDNQPQHF
14 TRBJ1-2 . TRBV11-3 . TGTGCCAGCAGCTCTACTCCGGGGAGAGGTGGCTACACCTTC CASSSTPGRGGYTF